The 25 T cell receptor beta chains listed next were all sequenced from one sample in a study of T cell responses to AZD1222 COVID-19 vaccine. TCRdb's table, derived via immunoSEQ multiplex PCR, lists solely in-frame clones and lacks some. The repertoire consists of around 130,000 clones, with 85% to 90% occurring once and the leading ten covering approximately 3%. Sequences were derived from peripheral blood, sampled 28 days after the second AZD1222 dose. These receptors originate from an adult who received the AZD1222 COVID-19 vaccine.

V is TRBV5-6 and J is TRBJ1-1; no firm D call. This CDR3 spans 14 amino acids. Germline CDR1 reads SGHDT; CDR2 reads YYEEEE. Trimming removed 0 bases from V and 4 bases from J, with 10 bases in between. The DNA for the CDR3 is TGTGCCAGCAGCTTGGACCAGGTCCTCACTGAAGCTTTCTTT. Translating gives CASSLDQVLTEAFF.

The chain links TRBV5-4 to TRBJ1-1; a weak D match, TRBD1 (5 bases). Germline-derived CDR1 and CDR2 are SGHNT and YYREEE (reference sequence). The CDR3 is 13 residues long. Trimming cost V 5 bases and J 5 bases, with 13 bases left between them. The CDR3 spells CASSRTWGTEAFF. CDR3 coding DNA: TGTGCCAGCAGTCGGACCTGGGGGACTGAAGCTTTCTTT. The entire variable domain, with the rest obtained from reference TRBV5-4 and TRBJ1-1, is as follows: ETGVTQSPTHLIKTRGQQVTLRCSSQSGHNTVSWYQQALGQGPQFIFQYYREEENGRGNFPPRFSGLQFPNYSSELNVNALELDDSALYLCASSRTWGTEAFFGQGTRLTVV.

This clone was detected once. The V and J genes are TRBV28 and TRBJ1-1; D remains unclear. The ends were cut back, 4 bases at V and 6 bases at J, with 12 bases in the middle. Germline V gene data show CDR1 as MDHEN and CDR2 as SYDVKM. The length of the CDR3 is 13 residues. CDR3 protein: CASSWRVRAEAFF. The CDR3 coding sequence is TGTGCCAGCAGTTGGAGAGTGAGGGCTGAAGCTTTCTTT.

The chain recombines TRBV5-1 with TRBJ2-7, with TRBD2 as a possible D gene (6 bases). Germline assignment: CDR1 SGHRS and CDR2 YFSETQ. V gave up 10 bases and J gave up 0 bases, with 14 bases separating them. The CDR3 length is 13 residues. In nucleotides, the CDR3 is TGCGCCTCCTCCTCCGGGGGCTCCTACGAGCAGTACTTC. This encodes CASSSGGSYEQYF.

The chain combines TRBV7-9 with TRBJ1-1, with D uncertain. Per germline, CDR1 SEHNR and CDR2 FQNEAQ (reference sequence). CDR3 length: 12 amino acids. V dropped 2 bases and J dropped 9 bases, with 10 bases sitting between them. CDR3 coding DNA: TGTGCCAGCAGCTTAAGTCAGGATAAAGCTTTCTTT. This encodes CASSLSQDKAFF.

The DNA of the CDR3 is TGTGCCAGCAGCCAAGATTCACAGGGAATCGGAAACACCATATATTTT. It encodes CASSQDSQGIGNTIYF. The gene calls are TRBV3-1 (or the pseudogene TRBV3-2) and TRBJ1-3, with a possible D match to TRBD1 (6 bases). With 0 bases removed from V and 4 bases from J, the gap between germline ends came to 13 bases. The CDR3 is made up of 16 amino acids. Germline V gene lookup returns CDR1 LGHDT and CDR2 YNNKEL (reference sequence).

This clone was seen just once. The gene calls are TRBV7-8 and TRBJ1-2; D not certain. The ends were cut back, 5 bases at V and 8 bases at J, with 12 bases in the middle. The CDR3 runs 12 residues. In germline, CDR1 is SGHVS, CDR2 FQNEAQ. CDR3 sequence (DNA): TGTGCCAGCAGCCCGAGAGTGTTGGGCTACACCTTC. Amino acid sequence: CASSPRVLGYTF.

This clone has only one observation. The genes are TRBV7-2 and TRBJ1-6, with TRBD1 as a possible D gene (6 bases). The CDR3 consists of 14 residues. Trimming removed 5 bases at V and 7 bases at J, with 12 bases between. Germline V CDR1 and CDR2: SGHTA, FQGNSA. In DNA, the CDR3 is TGTGCCAGCAGCAGAGGACAGAACAATTCACCCCTCCACTTT. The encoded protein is CASSRGQNNSPLHF.

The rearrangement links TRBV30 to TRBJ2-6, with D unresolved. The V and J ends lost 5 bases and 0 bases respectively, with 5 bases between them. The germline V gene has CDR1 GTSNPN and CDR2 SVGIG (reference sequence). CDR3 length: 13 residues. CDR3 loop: CAWGVSGANVLTF. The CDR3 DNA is TGTGCCTGGGGGGTCTCTGGGGCCAACGTCCTGACTTTC.

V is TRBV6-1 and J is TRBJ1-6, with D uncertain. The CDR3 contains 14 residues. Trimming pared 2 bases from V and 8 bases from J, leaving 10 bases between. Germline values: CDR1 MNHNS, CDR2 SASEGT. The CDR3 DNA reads TGTGCCAGCAGTGAACAGGAAAACGATTCACCCCTCCACTTT. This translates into CASSEQENDSPLHF.

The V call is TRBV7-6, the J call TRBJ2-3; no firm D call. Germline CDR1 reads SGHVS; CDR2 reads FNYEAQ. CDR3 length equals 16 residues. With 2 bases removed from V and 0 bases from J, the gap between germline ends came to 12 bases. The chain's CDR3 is CASSLQAGSSTDTQYF. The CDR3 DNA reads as TGTGCCAGCAGCTTACAGGCAGGCTCTAGCACAGATACGCAGTATTTT.

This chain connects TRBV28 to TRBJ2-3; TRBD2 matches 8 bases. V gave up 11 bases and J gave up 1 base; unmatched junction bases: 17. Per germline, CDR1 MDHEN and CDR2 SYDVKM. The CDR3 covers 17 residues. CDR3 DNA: TGTGCCGTCACAACTAGCGGAGCCCATGGAGGCACAGATACGCAGTATTTT. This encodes CAVTTSGAHGGTDTQYF. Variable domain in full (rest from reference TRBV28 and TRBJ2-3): DVKVTQSSRYLVKRTGEKVFLECVQDMDHENMFWYRQDPGLGLRLIYFSYDVKMKEKGDIPEGYSVSREKKERFSLILESASTNQTSMYLCAVTTSGAHGGTDTQYFGPGTRLTVL.

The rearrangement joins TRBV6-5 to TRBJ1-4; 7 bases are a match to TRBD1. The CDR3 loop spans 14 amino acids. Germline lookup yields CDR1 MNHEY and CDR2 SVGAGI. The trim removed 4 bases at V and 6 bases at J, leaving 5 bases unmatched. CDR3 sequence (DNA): TGTGCCAGCAGTTCCTTCGGACAGGATGAAAAACTGTTTTTT. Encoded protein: CASSSFGQDEKLFF.

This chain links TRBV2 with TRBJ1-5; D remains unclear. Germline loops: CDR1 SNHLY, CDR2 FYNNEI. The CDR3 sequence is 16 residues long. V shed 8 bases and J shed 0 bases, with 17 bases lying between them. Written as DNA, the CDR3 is TGTGCCAGCGGAGAGCACAGCCCCTATAGCAATCAGCCCCAGCATTTT. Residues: CASGEHSPYSNQPQHF.

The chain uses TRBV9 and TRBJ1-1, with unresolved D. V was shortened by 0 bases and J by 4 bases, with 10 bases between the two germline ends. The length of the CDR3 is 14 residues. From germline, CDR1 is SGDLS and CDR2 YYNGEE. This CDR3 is CASSVEGWVTEAFF. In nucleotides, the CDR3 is TGTGCCAGCAGCGTAGAAGGGTGGGTCACTGAAGCTTTCTTT.

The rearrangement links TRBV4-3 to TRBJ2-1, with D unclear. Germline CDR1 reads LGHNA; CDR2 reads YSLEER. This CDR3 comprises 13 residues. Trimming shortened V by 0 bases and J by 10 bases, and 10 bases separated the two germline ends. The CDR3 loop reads CASSQDQWKEQFF. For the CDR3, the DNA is TGCGCCAGCAGCCAAGATCAATGGAAGGAGCAGTTCTTC.

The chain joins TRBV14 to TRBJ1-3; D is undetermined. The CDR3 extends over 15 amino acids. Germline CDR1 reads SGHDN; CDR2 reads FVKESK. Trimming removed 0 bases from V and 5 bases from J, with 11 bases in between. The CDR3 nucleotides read TGTGCCAGCAGCCAAGATCTAGGGAATAGAAACACCATATATTTT. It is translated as CASSQDLGNRNTIYF.

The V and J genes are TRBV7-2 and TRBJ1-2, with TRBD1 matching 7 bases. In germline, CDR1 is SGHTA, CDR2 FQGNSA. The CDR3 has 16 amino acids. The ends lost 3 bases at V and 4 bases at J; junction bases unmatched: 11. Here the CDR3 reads CASSLSHPTGSYGYTF. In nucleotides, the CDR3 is TGTGCCAGCAGCTTGTCCCACCCGACAGGGAGCTATGGCTACACCTTC.

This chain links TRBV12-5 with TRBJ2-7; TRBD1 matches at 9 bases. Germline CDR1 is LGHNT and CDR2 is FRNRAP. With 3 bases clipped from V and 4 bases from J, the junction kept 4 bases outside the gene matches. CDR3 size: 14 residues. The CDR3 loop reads CASGFPQGAYEQYF. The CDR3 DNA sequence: TGTGCTAGTGGTTTTCCACAGGGGGCTTACGAGCAGTACTTC. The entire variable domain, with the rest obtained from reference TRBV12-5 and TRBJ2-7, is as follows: DARVTQTPRHKVTEMGQEVTMRCQPILGHNTVFWYRQTMMQGLELLAYFRNRAPLDDSGMPKDRFSAEMPDATLATLKIQPSEPRDSAVYFCASGFPQGAYEQYFGPGTRLTVT.

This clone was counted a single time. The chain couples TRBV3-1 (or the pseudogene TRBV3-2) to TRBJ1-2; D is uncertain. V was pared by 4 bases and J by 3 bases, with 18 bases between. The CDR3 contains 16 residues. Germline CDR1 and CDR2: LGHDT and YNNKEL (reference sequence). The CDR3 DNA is TGTGCCAGCAGCCCGACCCTGTGGGTCCCTTACTATGGCTACACCTTC. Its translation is CASSPTLWVPYYGYTF.

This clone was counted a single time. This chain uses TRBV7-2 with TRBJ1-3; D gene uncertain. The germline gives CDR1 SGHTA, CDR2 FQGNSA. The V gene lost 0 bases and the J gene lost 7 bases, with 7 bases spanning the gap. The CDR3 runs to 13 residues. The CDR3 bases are TGTGCCAGCAGCTTAGCAGGATTCAACACCATATATTTT. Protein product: CASSLAGFNTIYF.

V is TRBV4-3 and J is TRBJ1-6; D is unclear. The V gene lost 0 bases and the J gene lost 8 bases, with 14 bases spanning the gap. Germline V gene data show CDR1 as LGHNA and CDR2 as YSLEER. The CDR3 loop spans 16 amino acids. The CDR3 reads CASSQDRLLRDSPLHF. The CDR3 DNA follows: TGCGCCAGCAGCCAAGATCGCCTGCTTAGAGATTCACCCCTCCACTTT.

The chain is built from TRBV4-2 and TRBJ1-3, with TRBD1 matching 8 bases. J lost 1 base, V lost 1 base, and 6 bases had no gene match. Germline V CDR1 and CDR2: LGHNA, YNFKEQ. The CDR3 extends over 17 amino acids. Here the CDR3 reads CASSQVQGQASGNTIYF. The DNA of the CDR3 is TGTGCCAGCAGCCAAGTCCAGGGACAGGCGTCTGGAAACACCATATATTTT.

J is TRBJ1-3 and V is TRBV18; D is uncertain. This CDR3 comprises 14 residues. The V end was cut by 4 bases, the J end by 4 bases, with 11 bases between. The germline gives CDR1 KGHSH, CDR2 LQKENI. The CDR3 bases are TGTGCCAGCTCACGAATCGAGGAGGGAAACACCATATATTTT. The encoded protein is CASSRIEEGNTIYF.

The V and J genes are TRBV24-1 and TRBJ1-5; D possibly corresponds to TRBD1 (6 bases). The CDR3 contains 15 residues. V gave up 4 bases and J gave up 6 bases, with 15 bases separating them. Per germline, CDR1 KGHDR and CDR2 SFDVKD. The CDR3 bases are TGTGCCACCAGTGACCCGGCCGAGGGGGGTCAGCCCCAGCATTTT. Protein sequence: CATSDPAEGGQPQHF.